Presented here are 8 T cell receptor beta chains from one specimen sequenced in a study of T cell repertoires in aging, cancer and after chemotherapy. The template was genomic DNA from peripheral blood, not RNA. TRB rearrangements spanning V, D and J were amplified using mixed TRB-A/B primers. TCRdb passed the multiplex PCR reads through MiXCR, listing each CDR3 protein once. The data show about 13,000 distinct CDR3 sequences, with under 40% seen just once and just over 6.5% held by the top ten. Input material: blood. The source is a human donor in good health. The donor label of this sample is uncertain.

The chain is built from TRBV6-5 and TRBJ2-7; D call uncertain. Germline lookup yields CDR1 MNHEY and CDR2 SVGAGI. V lost 6 bases to trimming and J lost 3 bases, with 18 bases between them. CDR3 size: 15 residues. Here the CDR3 reads CASSPPIPRSYEQYF. The DNA for the CDR3 is TGTGCCAGCAGCCCCCCCATCCCTCGAAGCTACGAGCAGTACTTC.

The chain has TRBV27 and TRBJ2-7, with D uncertain. CDR1 and CDR2 (germline): MNHEY, SMNVEV (reference sequence). Trimming took off 3 bases at V and 6 bases at J, with 12 bases between the two ends. This CDR3 is 13 amino acids long. The CDR3 coding sequence is TGTGCCAGCAGTTTGGGAACGACCGGCGAGCAGTACTTC. Amino acids: CASSLGTTGEQYF.

The genes are TRBV7-9 and TRBJ2-5; D gene ambiguous. The CDR3 consists of 10 residues. Germline values: CDR1 SEHNR, CDR2 FQNEAQ (reference sequence). V lost 9 bases, J lost 3 bases, and 5 bases lay in between. CDR3 coding DNA: TGTGCCAGTTCCAAAGAGACCCAGTACTTC. Amino acids: CASSKETQYF.

The chain employs TRBV6-1 and TRBJ2-1, with TRBD2 matching over 13 bases. CDR1 is MNHNS and CDR2 is SASEGT in the germline V gene. After removal of 3 bases from V and 5 bases from J, the junction contained 1 base not matched to a gene. This CDR3 has 15 amino acids. Here the CDR3 DNA reads TGTGCCAGCAGTGACGGGACTAGCGGGGACAATGAGCAGTTCTTC. It translates to CASSDGTSGDNEQFF.

The CDR3 sequence is CASSFGGDRLYGYTF. CDR3 sequence (DNA): TGTGCCAGCAGCTTTGGGGGAGACAGGCTCTATGGCTACACCTTC. The rearrangement links TRBV19 to TRBJ1-2, with D perhaps TRBD1 (6 bases). V was pared by 9 bases and J by 4 bases, with 21 bases between. This CDR3 contains 15 residues. Germline V gene data show CDR1 as LNHDA and CDR2 as SQIVND (reference sequence).

This chain uses TRBV6-1 with TRBJ1-5; D may be TRBD1 (6 bases). The CDR3 extends over 16 amino acids. Germline values: CDR1 MNHNS, CDR2 SASEGT. Trimming removed 8 bases at V and 0 bases at J, with 17 bases between. The CDR3 loop reads CASSTGQTNSNQPQHF. For the CDR3, the DNA is TGTGCCAGCTCGACAGGCCAGACGAATAGCAATCAGCCCCAGCATTTT.

The V call is TRBV30, the J call TRBJ1-2; tentative D call: TRBD1 (5 bases). The germline gives CDR1 GTSNPN, CDR2 SVGIG (reference sequence). The CDR3 has 16 amino acids. V lost 2 bases, J lost 4 bases, and 20 bases lay in between. The CDR3 protein is CAWSRAGREEIYGYTF. CDR3 coding DNA: TGTGCCTGGAGTAGGGCCGGCAGGGAAGAAATCTATGGCTACACCTTC.

The table lists this clonotype with a few counts. The chain carries TRBV30 and TRBJ2-1; 10 nucleotides align to TRBD1. Per the germline V gene, CDR1 is GTSNPN and CDR2 is SVGIG (reference sequence). With V trimmed by 5 bases and J by 6 bases, 1 base remained unmatched. The CDR3 is made up of 12 amino acids. This CDR3 reads CAWGQGVNEQFF. The DNA for the CDR3 is TGTGCCTGGGGACAGGGGGTCAATGAGCAGTTCTTC. The full variable domain, in which reference TRBV30 and TRBJ2-1 provide the parts outside the CDR3, is SQTIHQWPATLVQPVGSPLSLECTVEGTSNPNLYWYRQAAGRGLQLLFYSVGIGQISSEVPQNLSASRPQDRQFILSSKKLLLSDSGFYLCAWGQGVNEQFFGPGTRLTVL.